The T cell receptor beta chain described here comes from a study of T cells in women clearing cervical HPV infection (dated by TCRdb to 2016 to 2019). About the study as a whole: Cases were approximately 25 women with histologically confirmed HPV16-related CIN3 or worse, including a couple of invasive cancers. HLA typing was available for only a few women, so HLA type could not be excluded as a confounder. Cases had a median age of roughly 35 years compared with approximately 41 for controls, and baseline characteristics showed no significant differences between the groups. Quality controls consisted of five blinded duplicates per group, for a total of some 60 samples made up of approximately 50 participants and approximately 10 replicates. The parent cohort enrolled 10,049 women aged 18 or older in Guanacaste, Costa Rica, during about 1993 to 1994 and followed them for about 7 years. An exploratory proof-of-principle case-control study, nested within the Guanacaste HPV Natural History Study in Costa Rica, was conducted to compare TCR repertoires across cervical HPV16 outcomes. Blood from cases was collected at the visit at which the lesion was first identified, whereas blood from controls was collected once infection was no longer detected. Controls were over 20 women whose single incident HPV16 infection cleared within 12 months without precancer or cancer developing. Cases and controls were matched on year of sample collection and on age within five years. For cases, the median interval between lesion detection and blood sampling was around 150 days, with an interquartile range of about 85 to 220 days.

To note about this clone: Its antigen specificity is not known. The CDR3 goes on 3 residues after the read ends, and that part is filled in from the germline J gene.

The germline V gene yields SGHTA for CDR1 and FQGNSA for CDR2. Including the terminal cysteine and phenylalanine, the CDR3 comprises 15 residues. The DNA shown is the part of the CDR3 that was read: 36 bases, in frame from base 1. From V the trimming removes 5 bases and from J it removes 4 bases, while the gene matches leave 8 bases of the junction unaccounted for. Every participant had a single incident cervical HPV16 infection, and prevalent HPV16 infections were excluded. Cervical HPV DNA was detected with MY09/MY11 PCR, and genotyping was done with dot-blot hybridization. About 14 mL of heparinized blood were centrifuged, and the buffy coat was aliquoted, frozen at -30°C, then stored at -80°C. QIAGEN kits were used to extract genomic DNA from the buffy coat specimens. Broad study findings and their caveats: Random forest classifiers combining richness and V gene abundances distinguished cases from controls with an estimated AUC of approximately 0.83. Lower TRBV6-7 relative abundance was observed in cases than in controls (about 0.1% versus 0.15%; Bonferroni P = 0.0008). The cross-sectional design could not show whether associations preceded infection or resulted from it; effector/memory subsets and HPV-specific T cells were not isolated. Across sequencing depths, CIN3+ cases showed significantly higher TCR repertoire richness than controls, but evenness did not differ between the groups. T-cell numbers per sample were unknown, so richness differences could reflect varying T-cell content rather than repertoire biology.

The immunoSEQ assay used multiplex PCR to amplify TCR beta CDR3 regions from an average of around 1.2 ug of genomic DNA per sample. The assay corrected primer bias using a complete synthetic TCR repertoire to establish an amplification baseline. The amplicons were sequenced on the Illumina platform. Concerning the study's data processing: Sequence errors were corrected by clustering with frequency ratios and a modified nearest-neighbor algorithm, and the sequences were then analyzed in the immunoSEQ Analyzer using IMGT gene definitions. TCR richness and evenness were averaged over 20 rarefaction repeats at each rarefaction depth, excluding samples with fewer sequences than the depth. V, D and J gene relative abundances were compared between groups with Wilcoxon rank sum tests, applying FDR correction. An intraclass correlation of around 96% for TCR richness and an average of roughly 76% across 60 to 80 gene segments were obtained from the blinded duplicates. Entries here come from immuneACCESS through TCRdb and include only in-frame sequences with V and J called. Some clones fail to appear in such tables; in the studies checked, an unresolved V gene covers under half of the shortfall, and the cause of the remainder is unknown. The V and J calls and the clone size are those of that table, but D and trimming were determined from the DNA. The table of this sample itemizes about 12,000 clones. The ten biggest clones cover about a tenth of the sample.

The chain couples TRBV7-2 to TRBJ2-1; TRBD1 matches 7 bases in the middle. Sequencing was done on a sample of blood buffy coat. This TCR was recovered from a woman aged 18-69 years with a cervical HPV16 infection that either progressed to CIN3+ or cleared (not recorded which). CDR3 protein: CASSPHRGSYNEQFF. The covered CDR3 bases are TGTGCCAGCAGCCCCCACAGGGGATCGTACAATGAG.